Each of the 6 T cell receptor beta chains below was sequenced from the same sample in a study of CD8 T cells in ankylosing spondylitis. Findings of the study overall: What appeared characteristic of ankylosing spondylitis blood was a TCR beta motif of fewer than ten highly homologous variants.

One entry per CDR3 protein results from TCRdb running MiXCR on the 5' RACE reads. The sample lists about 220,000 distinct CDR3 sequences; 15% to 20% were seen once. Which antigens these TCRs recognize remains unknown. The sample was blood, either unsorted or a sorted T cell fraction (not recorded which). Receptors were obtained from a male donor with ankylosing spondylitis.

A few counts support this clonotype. The chain's CDR3 is CASSLETEPNNSPLHF. DNA of the CDR3: TGTGCCAGCAGCTTGGAAACAGAGCCGAATAATTCACCCCTCCACTTT. The chain combines TRBV5-6 with TRBJ1-6; D remains unclear. Germline loops: CDR1 SGHDT, CDR2 YYEEEE. CDR3 length: 16 amino acids. V lost 0 bases and J lost 5, with 12 bases in between. Full variable domain (missing parts from reference TRBV5-6 and TRBJ1-6): DAGVTQSPTHLIKTRGQQVTLRCSPKSGHDTVSWYQQALGQGPQFIFQYYEEEERQRGNFPDRFSGHQFPNYSSELNVNALLLGDSALYLCASSLETEPNNSPLHFGNGTRLTVT.

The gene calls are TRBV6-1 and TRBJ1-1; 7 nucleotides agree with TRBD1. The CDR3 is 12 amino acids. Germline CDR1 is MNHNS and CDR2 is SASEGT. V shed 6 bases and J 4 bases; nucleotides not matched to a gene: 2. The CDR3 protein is CASSWTGTEAFF. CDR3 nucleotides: TGTGCCAGCAGCTGGACAGGCACTGAAGCTTTCTTT.

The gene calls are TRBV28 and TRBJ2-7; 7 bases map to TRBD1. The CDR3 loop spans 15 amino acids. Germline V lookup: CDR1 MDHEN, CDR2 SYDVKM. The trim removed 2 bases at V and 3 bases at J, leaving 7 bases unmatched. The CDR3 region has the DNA TGTGCCAGCAGTTTACCGGGACAGACCGACTACGAGCAGTACTTC. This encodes CASSLPGQTDYEQYF.

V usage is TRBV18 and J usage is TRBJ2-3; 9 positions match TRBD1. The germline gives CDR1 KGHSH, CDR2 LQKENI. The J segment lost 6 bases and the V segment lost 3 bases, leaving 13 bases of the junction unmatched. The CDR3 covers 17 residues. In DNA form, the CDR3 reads TGTGCCAGCTCACCCTCCCGGGACAGGGAGGTATTTGATACGCAGTATTTT. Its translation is CASSPSRDREVFDTQYF.

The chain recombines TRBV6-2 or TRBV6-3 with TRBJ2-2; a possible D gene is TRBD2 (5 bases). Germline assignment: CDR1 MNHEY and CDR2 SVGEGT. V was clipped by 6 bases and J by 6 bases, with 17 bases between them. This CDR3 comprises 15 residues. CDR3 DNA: TGTGCCAGCAGAGACTACTCGAATACGGCCGGGGAGCTGTTTTTT. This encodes CASRDYSNTAGELFF.

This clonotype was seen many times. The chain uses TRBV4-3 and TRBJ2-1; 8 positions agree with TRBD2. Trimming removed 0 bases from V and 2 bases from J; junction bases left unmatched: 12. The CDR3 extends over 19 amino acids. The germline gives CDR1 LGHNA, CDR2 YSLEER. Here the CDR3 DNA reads TGCGCCAGCAGCCAAGAAACCAACAGTCTAGCGGGTACCTACAATGAGCAGTTCTTC. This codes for CASSQETNSLAGTYNEQFF.